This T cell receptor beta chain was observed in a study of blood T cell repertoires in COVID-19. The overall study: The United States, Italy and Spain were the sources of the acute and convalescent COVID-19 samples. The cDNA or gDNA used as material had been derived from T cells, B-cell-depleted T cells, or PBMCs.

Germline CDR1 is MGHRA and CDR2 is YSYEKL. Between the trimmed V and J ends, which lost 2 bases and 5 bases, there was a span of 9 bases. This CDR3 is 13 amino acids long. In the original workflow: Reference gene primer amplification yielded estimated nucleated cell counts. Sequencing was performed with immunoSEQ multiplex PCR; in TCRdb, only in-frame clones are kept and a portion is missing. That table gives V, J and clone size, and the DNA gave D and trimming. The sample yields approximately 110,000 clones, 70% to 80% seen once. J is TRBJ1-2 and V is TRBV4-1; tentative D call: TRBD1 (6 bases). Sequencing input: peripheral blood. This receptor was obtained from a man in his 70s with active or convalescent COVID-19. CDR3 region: CASSQQGWYGYTF. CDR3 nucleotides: TGCGCCAGCAGCCAACAGGGGTGGTATGGCTACACCTTC.